A single T cell receptor beta chain is shown here with its context. What it binds is not known. A much larger clone sits a single nucleotide away, making a read error possible. Profiled with immunoSEQ multiplex PCR; TCRdb holds only in-frame clones, not every one. The table shows about 1.1 million clones, with about 84% occurring only once. V was pared by 4 bases and J by 3 bases, with 1 base of the junction left unmatched. Germline V gives CDR1 SGHDT, CDR2 YYEEEE. This CDR3 has 13 amino acids. This entry comes from a study of shared clonotypes between healthy human individuals. Study-level points and caveats: In general, naive subsets displayed greater estimated richness than memory subsets did. Sorted-subset sequencing was shown by rarefaction to be incomplete despite large depth.

Donors, healthy HIV-negative adults, lacked recent acute infections or vaccinations. The sequencing sample was made of memory CD4+ T cells from PBMCs. Subset specified: CD45RA-negative fraction. The sequence was collected from a man aged 18 to 30 in good health. Some clones in this sample may be carry-over from other donors' samples. The chain carries TRBV5-6 and TRBJ1-1, with TRBD1 identical over 9 bases. CDR3 DNA sequence: TGTGCCAGCAGCCGGGACAGGGACACTGAAGCTTTCTTT. Protein sequence: CASSRDRDTEAFF.